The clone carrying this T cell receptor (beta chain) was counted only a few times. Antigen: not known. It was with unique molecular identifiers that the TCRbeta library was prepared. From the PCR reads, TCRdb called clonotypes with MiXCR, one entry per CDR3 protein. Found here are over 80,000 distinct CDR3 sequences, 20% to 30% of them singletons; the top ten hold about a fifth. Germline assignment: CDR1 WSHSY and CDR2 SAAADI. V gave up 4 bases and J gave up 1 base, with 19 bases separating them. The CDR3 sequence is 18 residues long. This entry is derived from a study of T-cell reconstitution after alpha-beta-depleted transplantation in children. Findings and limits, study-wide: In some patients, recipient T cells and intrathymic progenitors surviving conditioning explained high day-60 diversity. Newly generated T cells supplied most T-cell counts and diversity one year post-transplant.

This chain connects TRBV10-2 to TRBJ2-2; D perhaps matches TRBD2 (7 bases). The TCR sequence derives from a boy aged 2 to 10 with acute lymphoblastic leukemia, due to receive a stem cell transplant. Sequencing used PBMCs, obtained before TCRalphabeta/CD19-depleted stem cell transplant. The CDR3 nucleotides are TGCGCCAGCAGTGTGTGGGGGGGTGGACAGAAGAACACCGGGGAGCTGTTTTTT. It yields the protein CASSVWGGGQKNTGELFF.